The 7 T cell receptor beta chains listed next were all sequenced from one sample in a study of blood T cell repertoires in COVID-19. Assay: immunoSEQ multiplex PCR; the TCRdb copy retains only in-frame clones and omits some. Here the sample spans roughly 200,000 clones, less than 90% being singletons. Sequencing was done on a sample of PBMCs or T cells enriched from blood (not recorded which). These receptors were taken from a woman aged 25-40 years who had been exposed to COVID-19.

The rearrangement joins TRBV21-1 to TRBJ1-5; TRBD1 is taken as the D call from the table, unchecked against the DNA. TRBV21-1 is a listed pseudogene. The CDR3 runs 19 residues. DNA of the CDR3: TGTGCCAGCTCCCAGAAGGACAGGGGACACTTTGGTTCTAGTCAGCCCCAGCATTTT. Translated, it gives CASSQKDRGHFGSSQPQHF.

This clone was observed once. This chain links TRBV10-1 with TRBJ1-3; D possibly corresponds to TRBD1 (5 bases). In germline, CDR1 is WNHNN, CDR2 SYGVQD (reference sequence). V was trimmed by 9 bases and J by 0 bases, leaving 15 bases between them. This CDR3 is built from 15 residues. The DNA for the CDR3 is TGCGCCAGAATAGACAGCGAATTCTCTGGAAACACCATATATTTT. Residues: CARIDSEFSGNTIYF.

The V and J genes are TRBV2 and TRBJ2-3; D unresolved. The V gene lost 8 bases and the J gene lost 3 bases, with 3 bases spanning the gap. This CDR3 spans 10 amino acids. In germline, CDR1 is SNHLY, CDR2 FYNNEI. CDR3 protein: CASQTDTQYF. CDR3 in DNA: TGTGCCAGCCAGACAGATACGCAGTATTTT. Using reference TRBV2 and TRBJ2-3 for the parts outside the CDR3, the full variable domain is EPEVTQTPSHQVTQMGQEVILRCVPISNHLYFYWYRQILGQKVEFLVSFYNNEISEKSEIFDDQFSVERPDGSNFTLKIRSTKLEDSAMYFCASQTDTQYFGPGTRLTVL.

This chain connects TRBV3-1 (or the pseudogene TRBV3-2) to TRBJ2-7; 9 bases line up with TRBD1. Trimming at V came to 3 bases and at J to 6 bases, leaving 3 bases not matched to a gene. Germline lookup yields CDR1 LGHDT and CDR2 YNNKEL (reference sequence). The CDR3 is made up of 13 amino acids. CDR3 nucleotide sequence: TGTGCCAGCAGCCACGGGACAGGGTTCGAGCAGTACTTC. Residues: CASSHGTGFEQYF.

This clone showed up just once. The DNA of the CDR3 is TGTGCCAGCAGCCAAGATCAGGGTAGGGGGGCCAACGTCCTGACTTTC. Translation: CASSQDQGRGANVLTF. This chain uses TRBV4-2 with TRBJ2-6; tentative D call: TRBD1 (5 bases). V lost 0 bases to trimming and J lost 4 bases, with 10 bases between them. CDR3 length equals 16 residues. Looked up from germline, CDR1 is LGHNA and CDR2 is YNFKEQ.

V usage is TRBV19 and J usage is TRBJ2-5, with TRBD2 matching 10 bases. The CDR3 runs to 16 residues. Germline CDR1 is LNHDA and CDR2 is SQIVND (reference sequence). Trimming at V came to 3 bases and at J to 5 bases, leaving 9 bases not matched to a gene. CDR3 sequence reads: CASSMHASGGGETQYF. For the CDR3, the DNA is TGTGCCAGTAGTATGCATGCTAGCGGGGGTGGGGAGACCCAGTACTTC.

The CDR3 DNA sequence: TGTGCCAGCTCACCACCGTTATCGGCGGGGGGGCCTGCCGGGGAGCTGTTTTTT. Encoded protein: CASSPPLSAGGPAGELFF. The chain combines TRBV18 with TRBJ2-2, with 9 nucleotides matching TRBD2. Per the germline V gene, CDR1 is KGHSH and CDR2 is LQKENI. CDR3 length: 18 amino acids. V shed 0 bases and J 6 bases; nucleotides not matched to a gene: 11.